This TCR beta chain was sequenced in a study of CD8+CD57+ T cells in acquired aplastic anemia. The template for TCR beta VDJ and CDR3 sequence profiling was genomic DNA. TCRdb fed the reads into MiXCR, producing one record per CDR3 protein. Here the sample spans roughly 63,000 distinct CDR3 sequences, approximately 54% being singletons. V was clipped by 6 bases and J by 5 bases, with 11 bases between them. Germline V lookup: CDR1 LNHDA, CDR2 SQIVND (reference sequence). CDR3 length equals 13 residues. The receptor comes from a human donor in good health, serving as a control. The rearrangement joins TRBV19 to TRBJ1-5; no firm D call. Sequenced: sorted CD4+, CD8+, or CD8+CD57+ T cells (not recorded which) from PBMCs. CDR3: CASRFDTDQPQHF. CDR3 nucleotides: TGTGCCAGTAGGTTTGACACTGATCAGCCCCAGCATTTT.